The following is a TCR beta chain sequence with its context. As yet, its antigen is unknown. The sample comes from a study of shared clonotypes between healthy human individuals. Study-wide results and limits: Sampling covered blood only; tissue repertoires likely differ.

Each unsorted PBMC replicate got 300 ng genomic DNA, around 30,000 genomes. PBMC DNA, left unsorted, was sequenced on ten immunoSEQ deep assay plates. Method: immunoSEQ multiplex PCR; TCRdb's copy keeps in-frame clones and lacks some. The data contain 530,000 or so clones, about three quarters of them singletons. The material sequenced was PBMCs. This clonotype originated in a middle-aged woman in good health. Some clones in this sample may be carry-over from other donors' samples.

The CDR3 sequence is CASRIQGTNTGELFF. The CDR3 DNA reads as TGTGCCAGTAGAATACAGGGAACGAACACCGGGGAGCTGTTTTTT. This chain joins TRBV19 and TRBJ2-2; perhaps TRBD1 as D (6 bases). This CDR3 region has 15 residues. CDR1 and CDR2 from the germline V gene are LNHDA and SQIVND (reference sequence). Trimming stripped 6 bases from V and 0 bases from J, with 11 bases between.